The source of this T cell receptor (beta chain) is a study of T cells in tuberculosis. Study-level findings and limits: Some low-affinity tetramer-binding T cells may be absent from this sample.

Cells were sorted from thawed PBMC rested overnight and stained with GMM-loaded CD1B tetramer, viability dye and anti-CD3. The lipid loaded on the CD1B tetramers was C32 glucose monomycolate from Rhodococcus equi. CD14-expressing monocytes were removed from PBMC before cryopreservation and sorting. From each donor, some 100,000 tetramer-negative cells were sorted. Assay: immunoSEQ multiplex PCR; the TCRdb copy retains only in-frame clones and omits some. Counted here are 80,000 to 90,000 clones, approximately 91% occurring once; the ten biggest clones make up 1.9%. Germline V gene data show CDR1 as SGHDN and CDR2 as FVKESK. The V gene end was trimmed by 6 bases and the J gene end by 7 bases; junction bases not matched to a gene: 9. The CDR3 runs to 13 residues.

Source material: CD1b-GMM tetramer-negative cells sorted from PBMCs. This receptor was identified in an adult woman with latent tuberculosis. V is TRBV14 and J is TRBJ2-7; 7 bases align to TRBD1. Written as DNA, the CDR3 is TGTGCCAGCAGAAGACAGGGCGTCTCTGAGCAGTACTTC. Translating gives CASRRQGVSEQYF.